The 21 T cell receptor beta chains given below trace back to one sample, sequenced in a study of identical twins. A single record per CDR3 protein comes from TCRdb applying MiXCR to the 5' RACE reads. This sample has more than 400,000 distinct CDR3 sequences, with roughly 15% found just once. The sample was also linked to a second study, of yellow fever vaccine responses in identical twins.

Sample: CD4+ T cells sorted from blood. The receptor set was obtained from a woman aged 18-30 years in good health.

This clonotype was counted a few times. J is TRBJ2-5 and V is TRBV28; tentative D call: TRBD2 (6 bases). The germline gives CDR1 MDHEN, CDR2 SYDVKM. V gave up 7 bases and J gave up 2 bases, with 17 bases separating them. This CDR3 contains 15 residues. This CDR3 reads CASTIGGLPQETQYF. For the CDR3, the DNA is TGTGCCAGCACCATTGGGGGACTCCCACAAGAGACCCAGTACTTC.

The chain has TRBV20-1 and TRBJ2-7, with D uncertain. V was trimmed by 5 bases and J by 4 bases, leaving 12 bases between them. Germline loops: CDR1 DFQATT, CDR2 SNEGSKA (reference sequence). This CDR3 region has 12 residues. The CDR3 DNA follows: TGCAGTGCTTCAGAGGTTGGGTACGAGCAGTACTTC. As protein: CSASEVGYEQYF.

CDR3 protein: CASSRRSQETQYF. The CDR3, as DNA: TGTGCCAGCAGTCGGCGGAGTCAGGAGACCCAGTACTTC. The rearrangement links TRBV6-1 to TRBJ2-5; D is ambiguous. Trimming cost V 5 bases and J 5 bases, with 12 bases left between them. Germline loops: CDR1 MNHNS, CDR2 SASEGT. The CDR3 runs to 13 residues.

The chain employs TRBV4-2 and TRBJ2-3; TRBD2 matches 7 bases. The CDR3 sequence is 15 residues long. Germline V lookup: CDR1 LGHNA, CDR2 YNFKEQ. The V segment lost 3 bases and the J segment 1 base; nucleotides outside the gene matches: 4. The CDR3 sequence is CASSQGTTGTDTQYF. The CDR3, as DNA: TGTGCCAGCAGCCAGGGGACTACGGGCACAGATACGCAGTATTTT.

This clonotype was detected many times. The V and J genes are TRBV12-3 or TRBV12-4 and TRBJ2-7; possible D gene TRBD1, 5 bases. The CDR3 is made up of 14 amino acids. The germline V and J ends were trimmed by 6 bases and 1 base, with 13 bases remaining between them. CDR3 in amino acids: CASSPQGPSYEQYF. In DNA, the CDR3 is TGTGCCAGCAGCCCCCAGGGCCCATCCTACGAGCAGTACTTC.

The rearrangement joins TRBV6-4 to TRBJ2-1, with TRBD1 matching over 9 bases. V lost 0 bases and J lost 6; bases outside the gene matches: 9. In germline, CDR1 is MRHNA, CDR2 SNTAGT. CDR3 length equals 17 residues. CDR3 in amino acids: CASSDSSGQGSLNEQFF. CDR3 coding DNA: TGTGCCAGCAGTGACTCGAGTGGACAGGGGTCTCTCAATGAGCAGTTCTTC.

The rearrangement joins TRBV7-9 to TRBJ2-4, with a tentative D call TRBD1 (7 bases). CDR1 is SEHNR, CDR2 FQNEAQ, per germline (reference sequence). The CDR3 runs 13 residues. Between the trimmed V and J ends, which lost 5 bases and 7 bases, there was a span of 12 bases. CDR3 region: CASSAGQFNIQYF. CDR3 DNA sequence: TGTGCCAGCAGCGCGGGACAGTTCAACATTCAGTACTTC.

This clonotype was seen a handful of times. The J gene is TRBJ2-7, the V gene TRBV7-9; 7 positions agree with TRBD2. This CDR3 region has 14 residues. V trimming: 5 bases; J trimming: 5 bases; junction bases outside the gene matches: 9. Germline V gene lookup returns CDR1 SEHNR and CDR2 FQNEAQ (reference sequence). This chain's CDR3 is CASSPGGGRHEQYF. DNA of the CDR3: TGTGCCAGCAGCCCCGGGGGAGGGAGGCACGAGCAGTACTTC.

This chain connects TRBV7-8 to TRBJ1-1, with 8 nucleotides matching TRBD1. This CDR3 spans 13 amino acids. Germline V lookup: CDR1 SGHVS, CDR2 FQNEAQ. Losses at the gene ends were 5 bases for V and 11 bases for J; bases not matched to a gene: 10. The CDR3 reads CASSHGTGASAFF. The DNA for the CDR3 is TGTGCCAGCAGCCACGGGACAGGTGCTTCTGCTTTCTTT. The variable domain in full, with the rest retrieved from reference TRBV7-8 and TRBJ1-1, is GAGVSQSPRYKVAKRGQDVALRCDPISGHVSLFWYQQALGQGPEFLTYFQNEAQLDKSGLPSDRFFAERPEGSVSTLKIQRTQQEDSAVYLCASSHGTGASAFFGQGTRLTVV.

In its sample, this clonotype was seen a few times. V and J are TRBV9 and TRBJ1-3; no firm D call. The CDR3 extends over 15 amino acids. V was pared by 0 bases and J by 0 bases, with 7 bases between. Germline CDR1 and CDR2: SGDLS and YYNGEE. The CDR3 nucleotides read TGTGCCAGCAGCGTAGCTCCAGACTCTGGAAACACCATATATTTT. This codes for CASSVAPDSGNTIYF.

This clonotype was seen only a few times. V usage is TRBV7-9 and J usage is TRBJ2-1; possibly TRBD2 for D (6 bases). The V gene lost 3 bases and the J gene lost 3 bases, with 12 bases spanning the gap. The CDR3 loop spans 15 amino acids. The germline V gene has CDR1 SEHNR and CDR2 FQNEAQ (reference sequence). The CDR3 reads CASSLTSSGYNEQFF. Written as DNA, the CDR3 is TGTGCCAGCAGCTTGACCAGTAGCGGCTACAATGAGCAGTTCTTC.

The CDR3 DNA follows: TGCAGTGCTACTTCGGGACTAGCGGGGGTAGACACCGGGGAGCTGTTTTTT. Its protein is CSATSGLAGVDTGELFF. This rearrangement joins TRBV20-1 to TRBJ2-2; TRBD2 agrees at 14 bases. The V gene's germline CDR1 is DFQATT and CDR2 SNEGSKA (reference sequence). Trimming cost V 4 bases and J 3 bases; bases outside gene matches: 7. This CDR3 has 17 residues.

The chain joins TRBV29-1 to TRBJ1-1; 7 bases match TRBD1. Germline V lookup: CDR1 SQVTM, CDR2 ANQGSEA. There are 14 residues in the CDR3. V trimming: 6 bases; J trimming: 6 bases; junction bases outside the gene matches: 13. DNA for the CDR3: TGCAGCGTGGCCCCCGGGACAGTCAACTCTGAAGCTTTCTTT. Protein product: CSVAPGTVNSEAFF.

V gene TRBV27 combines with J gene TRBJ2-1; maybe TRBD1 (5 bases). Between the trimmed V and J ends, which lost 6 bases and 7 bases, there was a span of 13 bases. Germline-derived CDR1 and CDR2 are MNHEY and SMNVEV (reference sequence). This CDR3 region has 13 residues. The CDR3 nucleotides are TGTGCCAGCAGACGCACAGGAATGAATGAGCAGTTCTTC. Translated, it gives CASRRTGMNEQFF.

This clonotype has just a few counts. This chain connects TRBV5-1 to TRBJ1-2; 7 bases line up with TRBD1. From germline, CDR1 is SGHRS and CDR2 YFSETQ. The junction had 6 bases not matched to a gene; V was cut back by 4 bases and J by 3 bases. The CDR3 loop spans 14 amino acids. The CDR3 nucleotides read TGCGCCAGCAGCCAAGGACAGGCCGACTATGGCTACACCTTC. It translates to CASSQGQADYGYTF.

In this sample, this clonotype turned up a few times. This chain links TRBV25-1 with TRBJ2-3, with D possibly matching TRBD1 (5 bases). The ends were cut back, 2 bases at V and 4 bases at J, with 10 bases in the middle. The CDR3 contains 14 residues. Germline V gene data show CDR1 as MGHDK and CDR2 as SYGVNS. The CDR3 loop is CASSEQGGADTQYF. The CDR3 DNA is TGTGCCAGCAGTGAACAGGGTGGCGCAGATACGCAGTATTTT.

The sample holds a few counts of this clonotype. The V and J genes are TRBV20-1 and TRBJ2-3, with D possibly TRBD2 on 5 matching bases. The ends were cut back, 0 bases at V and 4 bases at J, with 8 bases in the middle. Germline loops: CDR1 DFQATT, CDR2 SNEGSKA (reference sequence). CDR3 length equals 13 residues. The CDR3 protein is CSARDGLSDTQYF. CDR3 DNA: TGCAGTGCTAGAGATGGACTGTCAGATACGCAGTATTTT.

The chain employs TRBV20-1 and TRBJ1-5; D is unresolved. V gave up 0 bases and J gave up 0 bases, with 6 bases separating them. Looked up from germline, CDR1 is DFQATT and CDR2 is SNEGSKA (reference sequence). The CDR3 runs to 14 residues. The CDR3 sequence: CSARDSASNQPQHF. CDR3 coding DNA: TGCAGTGCTAGAGATAGTGCTAGCAATCAGCCCCAGCATTTT.

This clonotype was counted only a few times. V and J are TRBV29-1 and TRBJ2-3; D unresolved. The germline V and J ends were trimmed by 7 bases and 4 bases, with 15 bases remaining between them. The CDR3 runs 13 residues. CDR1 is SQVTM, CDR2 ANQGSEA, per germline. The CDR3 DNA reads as TGCAGCGCCATCCCGTGGGTGCCAGATACGCAGTATTTT. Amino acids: CSAIPWVPDTQYF.

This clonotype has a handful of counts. Written as DNA, the CDR3 is TGCGCCAGCAGCATATCCCCGAGCGGGACTAGCGGAGAGACCCAGTACTTC. It is translated as CASSISPSGTSGETQYF. The rearrangement joins TRBV5-1 to TRBJ2-5, with TRBD2 identical over 11 bases. Germline lookup yields CDR1 SGHRS and CDR2 YFSETQ. V was pared by 4 bases and J by 4 bases, with 12 bases of the junction left unmatched. The CDR3 runs to 17 residues.

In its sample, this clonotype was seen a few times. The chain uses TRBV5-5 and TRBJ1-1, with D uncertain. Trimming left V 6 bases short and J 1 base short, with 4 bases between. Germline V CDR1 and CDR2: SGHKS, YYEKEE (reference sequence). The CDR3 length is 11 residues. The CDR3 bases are TGTGCCAGCAATTCGAACACTGAAGCTTTCTTT. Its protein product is CASNSNTEAFF.